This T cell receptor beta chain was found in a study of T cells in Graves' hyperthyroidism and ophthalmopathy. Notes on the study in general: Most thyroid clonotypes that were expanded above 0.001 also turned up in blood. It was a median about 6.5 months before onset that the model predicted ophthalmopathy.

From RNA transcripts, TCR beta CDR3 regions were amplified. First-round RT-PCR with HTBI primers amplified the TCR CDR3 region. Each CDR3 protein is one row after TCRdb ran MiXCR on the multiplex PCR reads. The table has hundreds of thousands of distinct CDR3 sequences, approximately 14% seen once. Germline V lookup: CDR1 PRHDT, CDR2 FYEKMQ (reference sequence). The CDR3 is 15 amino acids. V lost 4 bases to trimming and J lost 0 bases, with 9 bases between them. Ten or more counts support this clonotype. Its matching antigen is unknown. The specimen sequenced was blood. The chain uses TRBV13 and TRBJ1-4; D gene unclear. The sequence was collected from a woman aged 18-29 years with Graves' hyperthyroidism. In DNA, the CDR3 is TGTGCCAGCAGCTCGCGACGGACAACTAATGAAAAACTGTTTTTT. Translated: CASSSRRTTNEKLFF.